The clone carrying this TCR beta chain was recorded once. Germline V gives CDR1 SGHTA, CDR2 FQGNSA. CDR3 size: 14 residues. V shed 5 bases, J shed 1 base, and the junction held 2 bases outside the gene matches. These data belong to a study of blood T cell repertoires in COVID-19. Per the original methods: Using reference gene primer amplification, nucleated cell counts were estimated. The table came from immunoSEQ multiplex PCR; TCRdb's copy has only in-frame clones and leaves some out. V, J and clone size are those of that table, while D and trimming were read from the DNA. The sample consists of fewer than 70,000 clones, 65% to 90% of them appearing once.

The receptor's source is a woman aged 60 to 75 with acute or convalescent COVID-19. This sequence joins TRBV7-2 and TRBJ1-2, with 9 bases identical to TRBD1. Sample: peripheral blood. CDR3 sequence reads: CASSRDRDNYGYTF. CDR3 nucleotides: TGTGCCAGCAGCAGGGACAGGGATAACTATGGCTACACCTTC.